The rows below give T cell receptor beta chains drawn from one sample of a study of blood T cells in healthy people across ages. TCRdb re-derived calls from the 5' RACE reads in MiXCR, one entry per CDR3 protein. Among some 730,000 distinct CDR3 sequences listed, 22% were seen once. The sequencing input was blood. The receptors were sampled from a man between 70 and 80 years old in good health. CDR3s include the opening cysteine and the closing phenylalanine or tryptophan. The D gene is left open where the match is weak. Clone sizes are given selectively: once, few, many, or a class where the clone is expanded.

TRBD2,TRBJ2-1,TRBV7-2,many,TGTGCCAGCAGCTTAGCGTGGGCTAGCGGGGTGAATGAGCAGTTCTTC,CASSLAWASGVNEQFF
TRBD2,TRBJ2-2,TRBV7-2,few,TGCGCCAGCAGCTTATACGCGGGAGCCCTGACCGGGGAGCTGTTTTTT,CASSLYAGALTGELFF
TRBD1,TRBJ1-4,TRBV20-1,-,TGCAGTGCTCGGGACAGAACTAATGAAAAACTGTTTTTT,CSARDRTNEKLFF
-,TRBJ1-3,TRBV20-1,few,TGCAGTGCTAGCCCCCGACCCACGCCTGGAAACACCATATATTTT,CSASPRPTPGNTIYF
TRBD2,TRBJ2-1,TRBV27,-,TGTGCCAGCAGCCAGCGGGGGGGCCGGGTTAATGAGCAGTTCTTC,CASSQRGGRVNEQFF
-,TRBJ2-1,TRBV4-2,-,TGTGCCAGCGGGGGGGCAGGTTACAATGAGCAGTTCTTC,CASGGAGYNEQFF
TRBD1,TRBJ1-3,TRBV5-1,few,TGCGCCAGCAGCGCAGGGGACAGGGGAGTTGGAAACACCATATATTTT,CASSAGDRGVGNTIYF
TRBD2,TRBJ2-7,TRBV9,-,TGTGCCAGCAGCGGGTTAGCGGGAGTGCTGTTCTTC,CASSGLAGVLFF
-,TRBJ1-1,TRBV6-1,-,TGTGCCAACCAAGGGAACACTGAAGCTTTCTTT,CANQGNTEAFF
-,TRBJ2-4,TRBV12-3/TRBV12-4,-,TGTGCCAGCAGTCAGCAGGGTGTTGCCAAAAACATTCAGTACTTC,CASSQQGVAKNIQYF
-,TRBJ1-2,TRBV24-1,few,TGTGCCACCAGTGATGCCCCCCAGGTGGATGGCTACACCTTC,CATSDAPQVDGYTF
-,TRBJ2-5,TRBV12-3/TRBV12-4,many,TGTGCCAGCGGACTACGGGGGACCAGTCAAGAGACCCAGTACTTC,CASGLRGTSQETQYF
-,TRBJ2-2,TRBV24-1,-,TGTGCCGCAGCGGGCAGGAGAGGGACCGGGGAGCTGTTTTTT,CAAAGRRGTGELFF
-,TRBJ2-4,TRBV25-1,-,TGTGCCAGCAGTGAATCGGGGGACACTAAAGACATTCAGTACTTC,CASSESGDTKDIQYF
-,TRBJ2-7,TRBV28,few,TGTGCCAGCACCACTTCGTCGCCCCGAACCCACGAGCAGTACTTC,CASTTSSPRTHEQYF
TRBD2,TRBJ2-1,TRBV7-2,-,TGTGCCAGCAGCCTGAATCCTAGCGGGGCCTACAATGAGCAGTTCTTC,CASSLNPSGAYNEQFF
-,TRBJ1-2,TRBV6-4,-,TGTGCCAGCAGTGACTTCTGGACAGCAAGCCATAACTATGGCTACACCTTC,CASSDFWTASHNYGYTF
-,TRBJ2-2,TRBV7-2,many,TGTGCCAGCAGCCCGGGACATTCGAACACCGGGGAGCTGTTTTTT,CASSPGHSNTGELFF
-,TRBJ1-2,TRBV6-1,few,TGTGCCAGCAGTGAAGAGAGCTACACCTTC,CASSEESYTF
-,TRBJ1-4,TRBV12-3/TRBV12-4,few,TGTGCCAGCAGTCCCGGGGTTGACTCTCAAAATGGAAAACTGTTTTTT,CASSPGVDSQNGKLFF
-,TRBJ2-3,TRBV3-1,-,TGTGCCAGCAGCCTACCGGGGGAGAGCACAGATACGCAGTATTTT,CASSLPGESTDTQYF
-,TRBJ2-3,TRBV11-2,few,TGTGCCAGCAGATACAGCTATAGCACAGATACGCAGTATTTT,CASRYSYSTDTQYF
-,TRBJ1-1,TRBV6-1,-,TGTGCCAGCCTTAAGGCCGGAGGAGGAACTGAAGCTTTCTTT,CASLKAGGGTEAFF
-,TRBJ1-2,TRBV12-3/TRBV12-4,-,TGTGCCAGCAGTTTAGGGGCTGCTGGCATATATGGCAACACCTTC,CASSLGAAGIYGNTF
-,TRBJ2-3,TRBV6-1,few,TGTGCCAGCAGTGATCTGGGGGGCGTCACAGATACGCAGTATTTT,CASSDLGGVTDTQYF
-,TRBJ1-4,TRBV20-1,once,TGCAGTGCTAGAGATTCAGGGGCCAGAGAAAAACTGTTTTTT,CSARDSGAREKLFF
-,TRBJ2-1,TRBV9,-,TGTGCCAGCAGCGTAGGCCCCCTCAGGGTTGAGCAGTTCTTC,CASSVGPLRVEQFF
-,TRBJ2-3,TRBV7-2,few,TGTGCCAGCAGCCGCCAGACCGGGGTCACAGATACGCGGTATTTT,CASSRQTGVTDTRYF
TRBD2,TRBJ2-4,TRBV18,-,TGTGCCAGCTCACCAACGGGAGGGTCCAAAAACATTCAGTACTTC,CASSPTGGSKNIQYF
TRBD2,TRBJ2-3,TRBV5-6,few,TGTGCCAGCAGAATAGCGGGAGCAGATACGCAGTATTTT,CASRIAGADTQYF
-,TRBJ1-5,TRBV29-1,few,TGCAGCGTTGGTGGGGCAGGGCAGCCCCAGCATTTT,CSVGGAGQPQHF
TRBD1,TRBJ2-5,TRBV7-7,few,TGTGCCAGCAGCCCTCCAACCGGGACAGGGCTAGAGACCCAGTACTTC,CASSPPTGTGLETQYF
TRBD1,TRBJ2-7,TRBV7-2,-,TGTGCCAGCAGCTTAGCGGGGGGACAGGGGGCCCTCTACGAGCAGTACTTC,CASSLAGGQGALYEQYF
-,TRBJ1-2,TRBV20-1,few,TGCAGTCCCCGCTTTGAGTTTGGCGGTGGCTACACCTTC,CSPRFEFGGGYTF
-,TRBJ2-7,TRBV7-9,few,TGTGCCAGCAGCTTAGATTTCGGAGGGTTTATCTCCTACGAGCAGTACTTC,CASSLDFGGFISYEQYF
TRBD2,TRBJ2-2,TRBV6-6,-,TGTGCCAGCAGATCGATTGGGCGGGAGGGAGCCGGGGAGCTGTTTTTT,CASRSIGREGAGELFF
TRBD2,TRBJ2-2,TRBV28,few,TGTGCCAGCACCCCTTCGTTGGGACTAGCGGGTACCGGGGAGCTGTTTTTT,CASTPSLGLAGTGELFF
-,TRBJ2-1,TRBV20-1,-,TGCAGTGCTAGGGATATAGTAGCCGCCTACAATGAGCAGTTCTTC,CSARDIVAAYNEQFF
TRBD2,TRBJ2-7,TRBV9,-,TGTGCCAGCAGCGCGGGACTAGCGAGGATCGAGCAGTACTTC,CASSAGLARIEQYF
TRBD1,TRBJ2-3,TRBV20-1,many,TGCAGTGCTAGCCACCAGACAGGGGGCTTGACAGATACGCAGTATTTT,CSASHQTGGLTDTQYF